A single TCR beta chain is shown here with its context. Its antigen is unknown. This entry comes from a study of cytomegalovirus exposure and HLA in healthy donors. Study-level results: Earlier results showed most TCR beta V segments being productive about 87% or about 30% of the time. Cytomegalovirus-associated TCR beta chains were listed, numbering 164.

Use of 60 Vbeta and 13 Jbeta primers characterized the PCR. Only in-frame clones appear in the TCRdb table, and some are missing; sequencing was by immunoSEQ multiplex PCR. The data hold more than 140,000 clones, with over 60% observed a single time. This CDR3 comprises 12 residues. Germline CDR1 is SQVTM and CDR2 is ANQGSEA. Trimming shortened V by 3 bases and J by 5 bases, and 10 bases separated the two germline ends. The sequenced sample was PBMCs. The chain links TRBV29-1 to TRBJ1-2; D unclear. This TCR was sampled from a female donor in good health and CMV-seronegative. CDR3 nucleotides: TGCAGCGTTGATTCGGGAAAGTATGGCTACACCTTC. It is translated as CSVDSGKYGYTF.